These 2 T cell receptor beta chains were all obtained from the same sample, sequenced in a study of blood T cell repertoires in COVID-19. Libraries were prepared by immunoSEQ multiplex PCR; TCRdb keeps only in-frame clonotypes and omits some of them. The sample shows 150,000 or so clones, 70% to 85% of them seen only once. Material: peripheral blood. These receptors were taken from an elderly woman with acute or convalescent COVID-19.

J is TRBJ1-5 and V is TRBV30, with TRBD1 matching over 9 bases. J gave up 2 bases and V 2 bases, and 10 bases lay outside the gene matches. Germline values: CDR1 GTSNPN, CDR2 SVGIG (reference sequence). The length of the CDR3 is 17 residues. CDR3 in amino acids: CAWSSGTGSNGNQPQHF. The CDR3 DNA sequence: TGTGCCTGGAGTTCCGGGACAGGGTCTAATGGCAATCAGCCCCAGCATTTT.

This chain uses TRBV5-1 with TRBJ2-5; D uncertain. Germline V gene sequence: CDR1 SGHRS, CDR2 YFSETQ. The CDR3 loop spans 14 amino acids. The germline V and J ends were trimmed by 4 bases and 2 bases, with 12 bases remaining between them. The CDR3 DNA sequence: TGCGCCAGCAGCCCGAACCCAGGACAAGAGACCCAGTACTTC. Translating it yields CASSPNPGQETQYF.